This passage covers 6 T cell receptor beta chains from one sample sequenced in a study of early T cells in non-severe SARS-CoV-2 infection. A single record per CDR3 protein comes from TCRdb applying MiXCR to the 5' RACE reads. The data show around 37,000 distinct CDR3 sequences, about 8.2% seen once. Sequenced input: whole blood. These TCRs come from an adult who was a healthcare worker with PCR-confirmed SARS-CoV-2 infection or an uninfected control (not recorded which).

This clonotype has at least ten counts. The chain is built from TRBV20-1 and TRBJ2-1, with TRBD2 matching over 8 bases. This CDR3 is 14 amino acids long. Germline V lookup: CDR1 DFQATT, CDR2 SNEGSKA (reference sequence). V was pared by 3 bases and J by 3 bases, with 4 bases of the junction left unmatched. The CDR3 here is CSASSAGGYNEQFF. The CDR3, as DNA: TGCAGTGCTAGTTCGGCGGGGGGCTACAATGAGCAGTTCTTC.

This clonotype was observed at least ten times. This rearrangement joins TRBV19 to TRBJ1-4, with D possibly matching TRBD1 (5 bases). This CDR3 region has 14 residues. Germline loops: CDR1 LNHDA, CDR2 SQIVND (reference sequence). Trimming cost V 10 bases and J 5 bases, with 17 bases left between them. This CDR3 reads CATSRADGNEKLFF. As DNA, the CDR3 is TGTGCCACCTCCAGGGCGGACGGGAATGAAAAACTGTTTTTT.

This clonotype has ten or more counts. CDR3: CASSEGGRTEAFF. The DNA for the CDR3 is TGTGCCAGCTCAGAGGGAGGGAGAACTGAAGCTTTCTTT. The chain combines TRBV18 with TRBJ1-1; D remains unclear. The CDR3 extends over 13 amino acids. CDR1 and CDR2 (germline): KGHSH, LQKENI. Between the trimmed V and J ends, which lost 5 bases and 5 bases, there was a span of 12 bases.

The gene calls are TRBV7-2 and TRBJ1-5; D gene uncertain. The germline V gene has CDR1 SGHTA and CDR2 FQGNSA. This CDR3 is 15 amino acids long. V was shortened by 3 bases and J by 2 bases, with 11 bases between the two germline ends. The chain's CDR3 is CASSFGPRGNQPQHF. The CDR3 nucleotides are TGTGCCAGCAGCTTTGGGCCGAGGGGCAATCAGCCCCAGCATTTT.

This clonotype has ten or more counts. The rearrangement joins TRBV12-3 or TRBV12-4 to TRBJ2-3; possibly TRBD1 for D (5 bases). The CDR3 length is 11 residues. Trimming cost V 4 bases and J 14 bases, with 13 bases left between them. CDR3 sequence: CASSYQGLRYF. CDR3 bases: TGTGCCAGCAGTTATCAGGGATTGAGGTATTTT.

The rearrangement links TRBV6-2 or TRBV6-3 to TRBJ2-3; D is unclear. V was cut by 4 bases and J by 0 bases, with 14 bases left in between. CDR3 length: 16 residues. CDR1 MNHEY and CDR2 SVGEGT come from the germline V gene. The CDR3 DNA reads TGTGCCAGCAGTTTGGCTAGTCTCGCTAGCACAGATACGCAGTATTTT. Its protein is CASSLASLASTDTQYF.